Below, 30 T cell receptor beta chains from the same sample are listed, as sequenced in a study of cytomegalovirus exposure and HLA in healthy donors. Vbeta (60) and Jbeta (13) primers were used in the PCR. Repertoires were generated with immunoSEQ multiplex PCR, while TCRdb's copy carries only in-frame clones and drops some. The sample lists under 250,000 clones, almost 80% occurring once. Sequencing used PBMCs. The origin of the receptors is a male donor in good health and CMV-seronegative.

This sequence joins TRBV7-3 and TRBJ2-1; perhaps TRBD1 as D (6 bases). V lost 3 bases to trimming and J lost 10 bases, with 10 bases between them. The germline CDR1 and CDR2 sequences are SGHTA and FQGTGA. This CDR3 contains 12 residues. For the CDR3, the DNA is TGTGCCAGCAGCTTTACTGGACAGGAGCAGTTCTTC. Its protein product is CASSFTGQEQFF.

This clone was counted between two and nine times. V is TRBV10-1 and J is TRBJ2-7; 10 bases line up with TRBD1. Germline CDR1 and CDR2: WNHNN and SYGVQD (reference sequence). Trimming took 3 bases from V and 3 from J; bases not matched to a gene: 5. This CDR3 has 15 residues. CDR3 in amino acids: CASSDPGTGDYEQYF. The CDR3 DNA reads TGCGCCAGCAGTGACCCCGGGACAGGGGACTACGAGCAGTACTTC.

CDR3 coding DNA: TGTGCCAGCAGTTTTGGTCTAGCGGGAGGGCCGAGCACAGATACGCAGTATTTT. Amino acid sequence: CASSFGLAGGPSTDTQYF. The chain carries TRBV28 and TRBJ2-3; 12 nucleotides agree with TRBD2. The CDR3 loop spans 18 amino acids. Losses at the gene ends were 3 bases for V and 0 bases for J; bases not matched to a gene: 7. Looked up from germline, CDR1 is MDHEN and CDR2 is SYDVKM.

This chain connects TRBV27 to TRBJ2-4; 12 nucleotides agree with TRBD2. The CDR3 sequence is 18 residues long. The germline CDR1 and CDR2 sequences are MNHEY and SMNVEV (reference sequence). The trim removed 3 bases at V and 3 bases at J, leaving 9 bases unmatched. Here the CDR3 reads CASSFYGLAGRDKNIQYF. CDR3 nucleotide sequence: TGTGCCAGCAGTTTTTACGGACTAGCGGGAAGGGACAAAAACATTCAGTACTTC.

The chain uses TRBV19 and TRBJ2-1, with 13 nucleotides matching TRBD2. The CDR3 runs to 17 residues. The V gene end was trimmed by 5 bases and the J gene end by 7 bases; junction bases not matched to a gene: 11. Germline CDR1 LNHDA, CDR2 SQIVND (reference sequence). The CDR3 loop is CASSPRTSGSIINEQFF. The CDR3 DNA is TGTGCCAGTAGTCCGCGGACTAGCGGGAGTATAATAAATGAGCAGTTCTTC. Based on the CDR3 plus reference TRBV19 and TRBJ2-1, the full variable domain is DGGITQSPKYLFRKEGQNVTLSCEQNLNHDAMYWYRQDPGQGLRLIYYSQIVNDFQKGDIAEGYSVSREKKESFPLTVTSAQKNPTAFYLCASSPRTSGSIINEQFFGPGTRLTVL.

This chain uses TRBV4-1 with TRBJ2-7; no clear D gene. Trimming left V 0 bases short and J 0 bases short, with 12 bases between. Germline CDR1 is MGHRA and CDR2 is YSYEKL. The CDR3 has 16 residues. CDR3 DNA: TGCGCCAGCAGCCAAGATGCAGTGGGCCGCTCCTACGAGCAGTACTTC. The encoded protein is CASSQDAVGRSYEQYF.

V and J are TRBV2 and TRBJ2-6; the D gene is possibly TRBD1 (6 bases). The germline gives CDR1 SNHLY, CDR2 FYNNEI. The length of the CDR3 is 17 residues. V dropped 6 bases and J dropped 0 bases, with 15 bases sitting between them. The chain's CDR3 is CASSPQGPSSGANVLTF. The CDR3 DNA is TGTGCCAGCAGCCCACAGGGTCCCAGCTCTGGGGCCAACGTCCTGACTTTC.

This chain links TRBV18 with TRBJ2-7; TRBD2 matches at 12 bases. The CDR3 length is 16 residues. The junction had 3 bases not matched to a gene; V was cut back by 3 bases and J by 0 bases. The germline CDR1 and CDR2 sequences are KGHSH and LQKENI. The chain's CDR3 is CASSPLTSGSSYEQYF. The CDR3 DNA follows: TGTGCCAGCTCACCGCTGACTAGCGGGAGCTCCTACGAGCAGTACTTC.

To note about this clone: One junction end disagrees with the germline gene, perhaps due to a read error. The rearrangement joins TRBV7-9 to TRBJ2-2; D is unresolved. The CDR3 spans 13 residues. The germline V gene encodes CDR1 SEHNR and CDR2 FQNEAQ (reference sequence). CDR3 amino acids: CSSTMVNTGELFF. CDR3 coding DNA: TGTTCCAGTACTATGGTGAACACCGGGGAGCTGTTTTTT. The full variable domain, completed using reference TRBV7-9 and TRBJ2-2, is DTGVSQNPRHKITKRGQNVTFRCDPISEHNRLYWYRQTLGQGPEFLTYFQNEAQLEKSRLLSDRFSAERPKGSFSTLEIQRTEQGDSAMYLCSSTMVNTGELFFGEGSRLTVL.

This clone was picked up a small number of times. CDR3 in DNA: TGTGCCAGCAGGAGACTAGCGGGAGGCTCGGGGGAGCTGTTTTTT. Translation gives CASRRLAGGSGELFF. The genes are TRBV6-1 and TRBJ2-2, with 13 bases aligning to TRBD2. CDR3 size: 15 residues. With V trimmed by 6 bases and J by 8 bases, 6 bases remained unmatched. In germline, CDR1 is MNHNS, CDR2 SASEGT.

This clone was recorded a few times. The J gene is TRBJ1-4, the V gene TRBV11-2; TRBD1 might be the D (5 bases). V was clipped by 0 bases and J by 5 bases, with 7 bases between them. Looked up from germline, CDR1 is SGHAT and CDR2 is FQNNGV. The CDR3 loop spans 14 amino acids. CDR3 residues: CASSLDRVNEKLFF. CDR3 coding DNA: TGTGCCAGCAGCTTAGACAGGGTGAATGAAAAACTGTTTTTT.

The chain links TRBV30 to TRBJ1-4; a weak D match, TRBD1 (6 bases). V was shortened by 3 bases and J by 3 bases, with 14 bases between the two germline ends. Per the germline V gene, CDR1 is GTSNPN and CDR2 is SVGIG (reference sequence). The CDR3 covers 15 residues. CDR3 sequence reads: CAWSRNRAANEKLFF. The CDR3 DNA sequence: TGTGCCTGGAGCCGAAACAGGGCCGCTAATGAAAAACTGTTTTTT.

The chain carries TRBV14 and TRBJ2-7, with D tentatively TRBD2 (5 bases). CDR3 size: 13 residues. CDR1 and CDR2 (germline): SGHDN, FVKESK. Between the trimmed V and J ends, which lost 5 bases and 4 bases, there was a span of 12 bases. CDR3 sequence: CASSLTGVYEQYF. The CDR3 nucleotides are TGTGCCAGCAGCTTGACCGGGGTTTACGAGCAGTACTTC.

The V call is TRBV19, the J call TRBJ1-2; the D gene is possibly TRBD1 (6 bases). V lost 5 bases and J lost 2, with 15 bases in between. Germline V lookup: CDR1 LNHDA, CDR2 SQIVND (reference sequence). The CDR3 spans 15 residues. The CDR3 DNA follows: TGTGCCAGTAGTGACAGGCGAGGAGCCAACTATGGCTACACCTTC. Its protein product is CASSDRRGANYGYTF. Full variable domain (remainder filled in from reference TRBV19 and TRBJ1-2): DGGITQSPKYLFRKEGQNVTLSCEQNLNHDAMYWYRQDPGQGLRLIYYSQIVNDFQKGDIAEGYSVSREKKESFPLTVTSAQKNPTAFYLCASSDRRGANYGYTFGSGTRLTVV.

V gene TRBV6-1 combines with J gene TRBJ1-5, with 9 bases identical to TRBD1. This CDR3 spans 14 amino acids. CDR1 MNHNS and CDR2 SASEGT come from the germline V gene. With V trimmed by 6 bases and J by 6 bases, 6 bases remained unmatched. The CDR3 spells CASSGTGRTQPQHF. CDR3 sequence (DNA): TGTGCCAGCAGCGGGACAGGGAGAACTCAGCCCCAGCATTTT.

The rearrangement uses TRBV4-2 and TRBJ2-2; 14 positions match TRBD2. The CDR3 spans 19 residues. Trimming cost V 3 bases and J 5 bases; bases outside gene matches: 11. Per the germline V gene, CDR1 is LGHNA and CDR2 is YNFKEQ. Here the CDR3 DNA reads TGTGCCAGCAGCCAGGCCGGGACTAGCGGGAGTTTAAGAACCGGGGAGCTGTTTTTT. Encoded protein: CASSQAGTSGSLRTGELFF.

The chain links TRBV5-6 to TRBJ2-5; 7 nucleotides line up with TRBD1. CDR1 is SGHDT, CDR2 YYEEEE, per germline. The CDR3 runs 15 residues. J was trimmed by 3 bases and V by 2 bases; bases with no gene match: 7. The CDR3 spells CASSFIDRVEETQYF. The DNA for the CDR3 is TGTGCCAGCAGCTTTATCGACAGGGTAGAAGAGACCCAGTACTTC.

V usage is TRBV19 and J usage is TRBJ2-2, with TRBD1 identical over 11 bases. This CDR3 comprises 16 residues. Germline trimming cut 6 bases from V and 5 bases from J; bases unmatched to any gene: 8. Germline-derived CDR1 and CDR2 are LNHDA and SQIVND (reference sequence). For the CDR3, the DNA is TGTGCCAGTAGGGGGTCTGGACAGGGGGCGACCGGGGAGCTGTTTTTT. Protein sequence: CASRGSGQGATGELFF.

This sequence joins TRBV19 and TRBJ2-1; 8 nucleotides align to TRBD2. The trim removed 2 bases at V and 2 bases at J, leaving 14 bases unmatched. CDR3 length: 19 residues. Looked up from germline, CDR1 is LNHDA and CDR2 is SQIVND (reference sequence). CDR3 in DNA: TGTGCCAGTAGTATAACGGGGAGCGGGAGAAGTAGCGCCTACAATGAGCAGTTCTTC. This gives the protein CASSITGSGRSSAYNEQFF.

The chain's CDR3 is CASSLASGSFNEQFF. DNA of the CDR3: TGTGCCAGCAGCTTAGCTAGCGGGAGTTTCAATGAGCAGTTCTTC. The rearrangement links TRBV7-2 to TRBJ2-1; 9 nucleotides align to TRBD2. V gave up 0 bases and J gave up 6 bases; unmatched junction bases: 3. This CDR3 spans 15 amino acids. CDR1 SGHTA and CDR2 FQGNSA come from the germline V gene.

This chain links TRBV7-6 with TRBJ1-5, with D maybe TRBD1 (5 bases). This CDR3 spans 16 amino acids. Germline V gene data show CDR1 as SGHVS and CDR2 as FNYEAQ. V lost 1 base, J lost 0 bases, and 10 bases lay in between. The CDR3 DNA follows: TGTGCCAGCAGCTTAGGTACAGGTAATAGCAATCAGCCCCAGCATTTT. This encodes CASSLGTGNSNQPQHF.

This chain uses TRBV27 with TRBJ2-1; D is uncertain. Trimming pared 4 bases from V and 0 bases from J, leaving 10 bases between. The germline gives CDR1 MNHEY, CDR2 SMNVEV (reference sequence). The CDR3 runs 15 residues. Here the CDR3 reads CASSSVVRSYNEQFF. The CDR3 DNA is TGTGCCAGCAGTTCGGTGGTGCGCTCCTACAATGAGCAGTTCTTC.

The V call is TRBV30, the J call TRBJ2-7; D possibly corresponds to TRBD2 (5 bases). This CDR3 spans 12 amino acids. The germline V gene encodes CDR1 GTSNPN and CDR2 SVGIG (reference sequence). V gave up 2 bases and J gave up 4 bases, with 9 bases separating them. CDR3 sequence reads: CAWSSQRYEQYF. CDR3 sequence (DNA): TGTGCCTGGAGTTCCCAGCGGTACGAGCAGTACTTC.

This chain joins TRBV7-3 and TRBJ2-5, with 13 positions matching TRBD2. There are 16 residues in the CDR3. V shed 5 bases, J shed 5 bases, and the junction held 8 bases outside the gene matches. CDR1 is SGHTA, CDR2 FQGTGA, per germline. The chain's CDR3 is CASSPGLAGRWETQYF. In DNA, the CDR3 is TGTGCCAGCAGCCCGGGACTAGCGGGACGGTGGGAGACCCAGTACTTC.

This sequence joins TRBV5-4 and TRBJ2-3, with 11 nucleotides matching TRBD2. Germline values: CDR1 SGHNT, CDR2 YYREEE (reference sequence). This CDR3 comprises 16 residues. After removal of 4 bases from V and 6 bases from J, the junction contained 10 bases not matched to a gene. The CDR3 sequence is CASSPVLAGVEDTQYF. The CDR3 DNA reads TGTGCCAGCAGCCCGGTACTAGCGGGAGTGGAGGATACGCAGTATTTT. Using reference TRBV5-4 and TRBJ2-3 for the parts outside the CDR3, the full variable domain is ETGVTQSPTHLIKTRGQQVTLRCSSQSGHNTVSWYQQALGQGPQFIFQYYREEENGRGNFPPRFSGLQFPNYSSELNVNALELDDSALYLCASSPVLAGVEDTQYFGPGTRLTVL.

The chain couples TRBV9 to TRBJ2-3, with 9 bases lining up with TRBD2. CDR1 and CDR2 (germline): SGDLS, YYNGEE. The CDR3 loop spans 15 amino acids. The V segment lost 4 bases and the J segment 4 bases; nucleotides outside the gene matches: 7. The CDR3 DNA reads TGTGCCAGCAGCAGTAGCGGGAGTCCCCCAGATACGCAGTATTTT. Translation: CASSSSGSPPDTQYF.

The J gene is TRBJ1-4, the V gene TRBV5-6, with D perhaps TRBD1 (5 bases). The CDR3 contains 16 residues. Germline values: CDR1 SGHDT, CDR2 YYEEEE. Trimming removed 3 bases from V and 3 bases from J, with 15 bases in between. The CDR3: CASSSPRGEANEKLFF. The CDR3 coding sequence is TGTGCCAGCAGCTCTCCTCGGGGGGAAGCTAATGAAAAACTGTTTTTT. Filled out from reference TRBV5-6 and TRBJ1-4, the complete variable domain reads DAGVTQSPTHLIKTRGQQVTLRCSPKSGHDTVSWYQQALGQGPQFIFQYYEEEERQRGNFPDRFSGHQFPNYSSELNVNALLLGDSALYLCASSSPRGEANEKLFFGSGTQLSVL.

The table lists this clone with a few counts. CDR3 nucleotides: TGTGCCAGCAGCCCCCAGTCCACCTACGAGCAGTACTTC. Translated: CASSPQSTYEQYF. The chain has TRBV6-1 and TRBJ2-7; no clear D gene. The CDR3 is made up of 13 amino acids. Trimming stripped 6 bases from V and 2 bases from J, with 11 bases between. CDR1 is MNHNS and CDR2 is SASEGT in the germline V gene.

This chain joins TRBV5-8 and TRBJ2-7, with 11 bases matching TRBD1. The CDR3 has 13 amino acids. V lost 4 bases and J lost 6; bases outside the gene matches: 3. CDR1 and CDR2 (germline): SGHTS, YDEGEE. CDR3 protein: CASSLDRGREQYF. The DNA for the CDR3 is TGTGCCAGCAGCCTGGACAGGGGGCGCGAGCAGTACTTC.

This chain uses TRBV6-1 with TRBJ2-5; unclear D gene. Deletions cut 4 bases from V and 6 bases from J, with 9 bases between. From germline, CDR1 is MNHNS and CDR2 SASEGT. There are 12 residues in the CDR3. The CDR3 loop is CASSGQSKTQYF. The CDR3 DNA reads TGTGCCAGCAGTGGCCAGTCCAAGACCCAGTACTTC.